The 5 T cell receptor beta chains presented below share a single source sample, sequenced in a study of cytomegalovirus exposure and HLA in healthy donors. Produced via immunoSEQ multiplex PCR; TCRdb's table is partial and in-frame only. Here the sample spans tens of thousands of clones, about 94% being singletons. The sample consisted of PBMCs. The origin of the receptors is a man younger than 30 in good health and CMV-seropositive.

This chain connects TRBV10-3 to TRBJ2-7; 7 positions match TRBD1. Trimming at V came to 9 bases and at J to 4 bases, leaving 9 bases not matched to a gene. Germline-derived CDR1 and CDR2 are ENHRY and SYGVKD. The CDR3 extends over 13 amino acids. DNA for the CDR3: TGTGCCATGGCCGGGACAGACGATTACGAGCAGTACTTC. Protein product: CAMAGTDDYEQYF.

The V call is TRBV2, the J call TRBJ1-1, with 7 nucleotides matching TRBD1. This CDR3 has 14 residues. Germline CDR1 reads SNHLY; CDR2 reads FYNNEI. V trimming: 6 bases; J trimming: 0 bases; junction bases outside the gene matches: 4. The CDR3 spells CASRRTGMNTEAFF. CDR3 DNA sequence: TGTGCCAGCAGGAGGACAGGTATGAACACTGAAGCTTTCTTT.

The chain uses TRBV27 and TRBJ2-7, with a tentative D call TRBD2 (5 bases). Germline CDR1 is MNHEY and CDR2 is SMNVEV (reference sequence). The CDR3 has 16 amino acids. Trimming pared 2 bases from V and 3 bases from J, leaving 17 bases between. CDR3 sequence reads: CASSLSKDSPLYEQYF. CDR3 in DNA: TGTGCCAGCAGTTTAAGTAAGGACTCCCCTCTCTACGAGCAGTACTTC.

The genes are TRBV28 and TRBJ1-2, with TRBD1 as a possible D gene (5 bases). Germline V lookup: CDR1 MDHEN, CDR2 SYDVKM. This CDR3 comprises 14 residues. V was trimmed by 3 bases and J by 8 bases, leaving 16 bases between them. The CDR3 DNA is TGTGCCAGCAGTTTTGCGGCCCCCCAGGGAGGCTACACCTTC. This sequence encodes CASSFAAPQGGYTF.

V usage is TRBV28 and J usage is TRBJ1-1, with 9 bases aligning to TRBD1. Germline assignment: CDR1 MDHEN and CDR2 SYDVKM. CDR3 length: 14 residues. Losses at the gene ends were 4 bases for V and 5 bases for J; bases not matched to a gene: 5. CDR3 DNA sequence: TGTGCCAGCAGTTGGGGACAGGGACGAACTGAAGCTTTCTTT. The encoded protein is CASSWGQGRTEAFF.